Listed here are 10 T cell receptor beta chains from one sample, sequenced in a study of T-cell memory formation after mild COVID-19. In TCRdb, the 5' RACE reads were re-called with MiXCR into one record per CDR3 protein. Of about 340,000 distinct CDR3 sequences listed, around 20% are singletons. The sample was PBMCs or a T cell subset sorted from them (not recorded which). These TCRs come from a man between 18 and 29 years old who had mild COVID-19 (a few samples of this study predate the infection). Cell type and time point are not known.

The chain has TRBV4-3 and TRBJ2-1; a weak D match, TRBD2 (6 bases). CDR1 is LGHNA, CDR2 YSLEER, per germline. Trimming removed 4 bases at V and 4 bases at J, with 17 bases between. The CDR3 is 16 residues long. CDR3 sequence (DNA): TGCGCCAGCAGCCCCCAGGGTGCTAGCGTATACAATGAGCAGTTCTTC. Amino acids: CASSPQGASVYNEQFF.

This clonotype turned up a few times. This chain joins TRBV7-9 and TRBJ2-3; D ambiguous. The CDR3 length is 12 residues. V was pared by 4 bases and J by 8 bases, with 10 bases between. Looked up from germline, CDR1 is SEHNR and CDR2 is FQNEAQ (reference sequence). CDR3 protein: CASSSVPGTQYF. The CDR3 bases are TGTGCCAGCAGCTCGGTACCCGGTACGCAGTATTTT.

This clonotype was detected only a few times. The CDR3 spells CAAGGSPDTQYF. For the CDR3, the DNA is TGTGCCGCGGGTGGGTCGCCAGATACGCAGTATTTT. The J gene is TRBJ2-3, the V gene TRBV7-9; TRBD2 is a possible D gene (5 bases). This CDR3 comprises 12 residues. Per germline, CDR1 SEHNR and CDR2 FQNEAQ (reference sequence). V lost 11 bases, J lost 4 bases, and 13 bases lay in between. Based on the CDR3 plus reference TRBV7-9 and TRBJ2-3, the full variable domain is DTGVSQNPRHKITKRGQNVTFRCDPISEHNRLYWYRQTLGQGPEFLTYFQNEAQLEKSRLLSDRFSAERPKGSFSTLEIQRTEQGDSAMYLCAAGGSPDTQYFGPGTRLTVL.

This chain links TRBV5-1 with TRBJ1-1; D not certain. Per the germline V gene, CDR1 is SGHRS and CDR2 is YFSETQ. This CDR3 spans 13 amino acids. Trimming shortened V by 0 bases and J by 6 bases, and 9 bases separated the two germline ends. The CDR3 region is CASSLAGFSEAFF. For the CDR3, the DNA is TGCGCCAGCAGCTTGGCTGGGTTCTCTGAAGCTTTCTTT. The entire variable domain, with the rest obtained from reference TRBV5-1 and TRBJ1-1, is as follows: KAGVTQTPRYLIKTRGQQVTLSCSPISGHRSVSWYQQTPGQGLQFLFEYFSETQRNKGNFPGRFSGRQFSNSRSEMNVSTLELGDSALYLCASSLAGFSEAFFGQGTRLTVV.

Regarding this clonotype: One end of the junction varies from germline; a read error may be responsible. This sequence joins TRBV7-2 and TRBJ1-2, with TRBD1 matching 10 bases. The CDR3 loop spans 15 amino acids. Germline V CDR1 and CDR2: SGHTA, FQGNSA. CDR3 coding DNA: TGTGCCAGCAGTTTAGGGACAGGGGTTCAGTATGGCTACACCTTC. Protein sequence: CASSLGTGVQYGYTF.

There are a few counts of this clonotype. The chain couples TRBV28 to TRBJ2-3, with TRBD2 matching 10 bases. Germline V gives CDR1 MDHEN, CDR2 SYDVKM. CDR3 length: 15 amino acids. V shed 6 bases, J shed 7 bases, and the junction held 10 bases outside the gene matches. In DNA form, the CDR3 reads TGTGCCAGCAGCTACAGCGGGGGGGCCGAAAATACGCAGTATTTT. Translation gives CASSYSGGAENTQYF.

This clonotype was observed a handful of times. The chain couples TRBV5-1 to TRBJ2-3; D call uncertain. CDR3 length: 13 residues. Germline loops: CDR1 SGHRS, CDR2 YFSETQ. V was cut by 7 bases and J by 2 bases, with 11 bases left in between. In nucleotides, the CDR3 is TGCGCCAGCTCTGACCGCCCCACAGATACGCAGTATTTT. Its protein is CASSDRPTDTQYF.

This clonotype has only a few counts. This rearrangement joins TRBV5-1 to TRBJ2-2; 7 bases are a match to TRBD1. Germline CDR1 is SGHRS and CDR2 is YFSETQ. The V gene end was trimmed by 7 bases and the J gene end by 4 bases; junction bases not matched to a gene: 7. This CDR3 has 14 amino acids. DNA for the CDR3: TGCGCCAGCGCAATAGACAGGGCCACCGGGGAGCTGTTTTTT. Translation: CASAIDRATGELFF.

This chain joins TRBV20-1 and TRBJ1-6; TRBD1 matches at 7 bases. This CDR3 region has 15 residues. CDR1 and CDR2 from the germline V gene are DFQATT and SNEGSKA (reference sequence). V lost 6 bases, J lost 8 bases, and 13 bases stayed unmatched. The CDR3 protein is CSATLPQGVDSPLHF. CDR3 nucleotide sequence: TGCAGTGCGACGTTACCGCAGGGGGTAGATTCACCCCTCCACTTT.

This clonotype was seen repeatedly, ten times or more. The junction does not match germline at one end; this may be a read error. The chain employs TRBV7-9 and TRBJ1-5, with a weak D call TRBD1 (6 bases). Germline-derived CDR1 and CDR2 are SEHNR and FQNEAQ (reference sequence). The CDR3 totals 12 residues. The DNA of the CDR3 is TGTGCCAGCAGTTTAGGGGGTCAGCCCCAGCATTTT. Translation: CASSLGGQPQHF.